These 2 T cell receptor beta chains were sequenced from one sample in a study of a mutant IDH1 vaccine in newly diagnosed glioma. Here immunoSEQ multiplex PCR was the method, and the copy in TCRdb shows in-frame clones only, minus some. The sample has tens of thousands of clones, approximately 89% seen once. Their antigens remain unidentified. The time point was: week 23, last vaccination. With topical imiquimod, each dose of the vaccine consisted of 300 ug of mutant IDH1 20-mer peptide. The specimen was PBMCs, collected from a glioma patient whose treatment included an IDH1 peptide vaccine. All receptors come from a man aged 50 to 60 with glioma.

This clone has just a few counts. The chain has TRBV5-6 and TRBJ1-2; D may be TRBD1 (6 bases). The CDR3 length is 15 residues. Germline V gives CDR1 SGHDT, CDR2 YYEEEE. The V end was cut by 2 bases, the J end by 0 bases, with 11 bases between. The CDR3 DNA reads as TGTGCCAGCAGCTTCCGGGACACCTCTAACTATGGCTACACCTTC. Translation: CASSFRDTSNYGYTF.

The chain carries TRBV7-2 and TRBJ1-2, with D perhaps TRBD1 (6 bases). V gave up 6 bases and J gave up 4 bases, with 12 bases separating them. There are 13 residues in the CDR3. The germline gives CDR1 SGHTA, CDR2 FQGNSA. This CDR3 reads CASSSKGGYGYTF. DNA of the CDR3: TGTGCCAGCAGTTCCAAAGGGGGCTATGGCTACACCTTC.